This T cell receptor (beta chain) was documented in a study of T-cell memory formation after mild COVID-19. The study, taken as a whole, reports: Clones that contracted from day 15 to 85 were balanced CD4/CD8, while later expanders leaned CD4+. Pre-infection memory harbored some responding clones, suggesting cross-reactive memory joined.

In regard to this clonotype: Its antigen is unknown.

CDR1 and CDR2 from the germline V gene are SGHRS and YFSETQ. V dropped 4 bases and J dropped 1; count of bases not matched to a gene: 5. The length of the CDR3 is 16 residues. It was 5'RACE with constant-segment primers that produced the TCR alpha and TCR beta cDNA libraries, which carried sample barcodes and UMIs. Using its own MiXCR run on the 5' RACE reads, TCRdb lists one record per CDR3 protein. Of around 510,000 distinct CDR3 sequences listed, roughly 21% are singletons. The rearrangement joins TRBV5-1 to TRBJ2-3; TRBD1 aligns across 11 bases. The TCR comes from an adult woman who had mild COVID-19 (a few samples of this study predate the infection). Cell type and time point are not known. The sample taken for sequencing was PBMCs or a T cell subset sorted from them (not recorded which). The CDR3 loop is CASSPRDRGGTDTQYF. The DNA for the CDR3 is TGCGCCAGCAGCCCCCGGGACAGGGGGGGCACAGATACGCAGTATTTT.